This paragraph covers one TCR beta chain sequence. Its antigen is currently unknown. These data originate in a study of cytomegalovirus exposure and HLA in healthy donors. CDR3 length: 18 residues. V lost 1 base to trimming and J lost 2 bases; unmatched junction nucleotides: 11. Per germline, CDR1 LGHNA and CDR2 YNFKEQ. Use of 60 Vbeta and 13 Jbeta primers characterized the PCR. Data came from immunoSEQ multiplex PCR; TCRdb stores just in-frame clones and leaves some out. This sample contains about 200,000 clones. Overall study findings and caveats: The authors later linked a missense DCLRE1C variant to TCR beta V- and J-gene trimming. Most TCR beta V segments were productive about 87% or about 30% of the time in an earlier analysis. The study put roughly 160 TCR beta chains on its list as cytomegalovirus-associated.

The genes are TRBV4-2 and TRBJ2-4, with 7 positions matching TRBD1. The TCR sequence derives from a woman in her twenties or thirties in good health and CMV-seropositive. Sequenced: PBMCs. In DNA form, the CDR3 reads TGTGCCAGCAGCCAAGCGTTGAGGGGGCAGGGGTCCAAAAACATTCAGTACTTC. Translated: CASSQALRGQGSKNIQYF.